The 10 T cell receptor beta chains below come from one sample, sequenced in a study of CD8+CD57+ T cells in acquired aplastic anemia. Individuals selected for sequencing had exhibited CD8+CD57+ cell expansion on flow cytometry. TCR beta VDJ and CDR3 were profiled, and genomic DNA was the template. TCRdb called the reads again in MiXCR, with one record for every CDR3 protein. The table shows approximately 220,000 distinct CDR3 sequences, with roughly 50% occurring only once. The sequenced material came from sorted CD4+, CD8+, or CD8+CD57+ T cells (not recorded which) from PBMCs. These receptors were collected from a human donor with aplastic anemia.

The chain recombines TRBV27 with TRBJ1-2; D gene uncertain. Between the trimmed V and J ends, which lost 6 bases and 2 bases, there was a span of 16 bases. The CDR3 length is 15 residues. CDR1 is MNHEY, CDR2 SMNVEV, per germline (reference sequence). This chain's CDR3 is CASSSFSGLNYGYTF. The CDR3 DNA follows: TGTGCCAGCAGCAGCTTCAGCGGGCTGAACTATGGCTACACCTTC.

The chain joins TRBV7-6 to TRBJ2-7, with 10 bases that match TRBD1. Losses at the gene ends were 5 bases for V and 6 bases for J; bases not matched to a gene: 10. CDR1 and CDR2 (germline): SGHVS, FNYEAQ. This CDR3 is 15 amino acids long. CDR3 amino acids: CASSQGGTGDSEQYF. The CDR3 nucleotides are TGTGCCAGCAGCCAAGGAGGGACAGGGGATAGCGAGCAGTACTTC.

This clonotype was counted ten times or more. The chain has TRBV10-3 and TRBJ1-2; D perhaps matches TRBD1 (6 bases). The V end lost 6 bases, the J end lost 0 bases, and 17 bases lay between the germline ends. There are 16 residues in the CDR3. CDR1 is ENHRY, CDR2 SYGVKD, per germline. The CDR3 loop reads CAISAGAGSANYGYTF. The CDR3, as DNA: TGTGCCATCAGCGCGGGGGCCGGATCAGCTAACTATGGCTACACCTTC.

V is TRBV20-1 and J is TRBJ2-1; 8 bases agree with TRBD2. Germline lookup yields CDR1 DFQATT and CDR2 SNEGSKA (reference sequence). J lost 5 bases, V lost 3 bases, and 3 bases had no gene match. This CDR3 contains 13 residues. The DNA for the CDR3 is TGCAGTGCTAGCGGGGGGGCGAACAATGAGCAGTTCTTC. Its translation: CSASGGANNEQFF.

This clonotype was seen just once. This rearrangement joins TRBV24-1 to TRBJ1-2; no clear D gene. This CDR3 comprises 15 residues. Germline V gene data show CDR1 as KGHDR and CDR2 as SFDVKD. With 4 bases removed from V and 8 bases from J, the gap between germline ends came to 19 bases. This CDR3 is CATSDSMGHLEGYTF. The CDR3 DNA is TGTGCCACCAGTGACTCGATGGGCCATCTGGAGGGCTACACCTTC.

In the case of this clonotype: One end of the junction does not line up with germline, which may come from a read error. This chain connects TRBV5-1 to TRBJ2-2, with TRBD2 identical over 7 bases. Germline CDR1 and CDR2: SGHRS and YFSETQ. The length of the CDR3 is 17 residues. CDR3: CASSQDEAGVPTGELFF. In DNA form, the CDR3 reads TGTGCCAGCAGCCAAGATGAGGCGGGAGTCCCGACCGGGGAGCTGTTTTTT.

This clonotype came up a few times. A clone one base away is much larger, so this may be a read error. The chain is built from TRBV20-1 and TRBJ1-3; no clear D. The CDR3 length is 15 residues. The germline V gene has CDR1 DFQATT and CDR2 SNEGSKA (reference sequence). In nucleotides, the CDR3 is TGCGGTGCTAGTAGTAGGGAGGTCTCTGGAAACACCATATATTTT. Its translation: CGASSREVSGNTIYF.

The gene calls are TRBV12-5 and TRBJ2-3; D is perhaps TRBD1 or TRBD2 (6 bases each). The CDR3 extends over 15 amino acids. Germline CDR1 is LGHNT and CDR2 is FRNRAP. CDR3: CASSNRGQSTDTQYF. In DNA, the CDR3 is TGTGCCAGCAGTAATCGGGGGCAAAGCACAGATACGCAGTATTTT.

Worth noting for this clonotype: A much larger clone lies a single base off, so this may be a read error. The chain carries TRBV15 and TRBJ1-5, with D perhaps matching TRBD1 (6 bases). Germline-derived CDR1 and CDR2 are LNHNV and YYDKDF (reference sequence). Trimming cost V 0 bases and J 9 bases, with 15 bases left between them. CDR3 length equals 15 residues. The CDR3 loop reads CATSRDYRGRGPQHF. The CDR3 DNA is TGTGCCACCAGCAGAGATTATAGGGGCAGGGGGCCCCAGCATTTT.

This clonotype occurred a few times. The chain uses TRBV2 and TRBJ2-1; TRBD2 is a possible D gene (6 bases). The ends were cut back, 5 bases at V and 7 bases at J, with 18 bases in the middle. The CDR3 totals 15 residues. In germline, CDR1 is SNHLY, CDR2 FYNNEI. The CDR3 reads CASSLVGGGTNEQFF. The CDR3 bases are TGTGCCAGCAGTTTAGTTGGGGGAGGTACAAATGAGCAGTTCTTC.